Each of the 19 T cell receptor beta chains below was sequenced from the same sample in a study of cytomegalovirus exposure and HLA in healthy donors. The PCR employed 60 Vbeta primers together with 13 Jbeta primers. Some clones are missing from TCRdb's copy, which holds only in-frame ones; the method was immunoSEQ multiplex PCR. Of a few hundred thousand clones in the sample, 70% to 80% were seen once. The sample comprised PBMCs. The source of these receptors is a girl aged 2 to 10 in good health and CMV-seronegative.

CDR3 sequence: CASSSGTGSNEKLFF. The CDR3 bases are TGTGCCAGCAGCTCCGGAACAGGGTCTAATGAAAAACTGTTTTTT. The genes are TRBV5-4 and TRBJ1-4, with D possibly matching TRBD1 (6 bases). Germline assignment: CDR1 SGHNT and CDR2 YYREEE (reference sequence). The CDR3 runs 15 residues. The ends were cut back, 3 bases at V and 3 bases at J, with 12 bases in the middle.

With respect to this clone: Its ends do not fully match the called genes, so a read error is possible. The chain has TRBV13 and TRBJ1-1; D is perhaps TRBD1 (6 bases). CDR1 is PRHDT and CDR2 is FYEKMQ in the germline V gene (reference sequence). CDR3 length: 14 residues. CDR3 bases: TGTGCCAGCAGCTCGGACAGTCTGAACACTGAAGCTCTCTTT. This sequence encodes CASSSDSLNTEALF.

This chain uses TRBV6-4 with TRBJ2-1, with 7 bases identical to TRBD2. The CDR3 length is 14 residues. Germline lookup yields CDR1 MRHNA and CDR2 SNTAGT. Unmatched junction bases numbered 6, after V lost 0 bases and J lost 10 bases. CDR3: CASSDSSSGGEQFF. The CDR3 nucleotides are TGTGCCAGCAGTGACTCGTCTAGCGGAGGGGAGCAGTTCTTC.

The chain employs TRBV29-1 and TRBJ1-1; D is unclear. V shed 4 bases and J shed 0 bases, with 6 bases lying between them. The germline V gene encodes CDR1 SQVTM and CDR2 ANQGSEA. This CDR3 region has 12 residues. In DNA form, the CDR3 reads TGCAGCGTTGGAGGGTTGAACACTGAAGCTTTCTTT. Amino acids: CSVGGLNTEAFF.

This clone was detected only once. This chain uses TRBV11-2 with TRBJ1-1; unclear D gene. CDR1 and CDR2 (germline): SGHAT, FQNNGV. This CDR3 is 10 amino acids long. Trimming pared 5 bases from V and 11 bases from J, leaving 9 bases between. The CDR3 protein is CASSPGSAFF. The CDR3, as DNA: TGTGCCAGCAGCCCGGGGTCGGCTTTCTTT.

This clone appeared a few times. The rearrangement joins TRBV19 to TRBJ2-3; TRBD2 agrees at 9 bases. Per the germline V gene, CDR1 is LNHDA and CDR2 is SQIVND (reference sequence). Unmatched junction bases numbered 10, after V lost 4 bases and J lost 5 bases. The CDR3 length is 16 residues. CDR3 coding DNA: TGTGCCAGTAGTAGCGTGGCGGGAGGGCCGGGAGATACGCAGTATTTT. Protein sequence: CASSSVAGGPGDTQYF. The whole variable domain, remainder taken from reference TRBV19 and TRBJ2-3, is DGGITQSPKYLFRKEGQNVTLSCEQNLNHDAMYWYRQDPGQGLRLIYYSQIVNDFQKGDIAEGYSVSREKKESFPLTVTSAQKNPTAFYLCASSSVAGGPGDTQYFGPGTRLTVL.

The chain carries TRBV2 and TRBJ2-3, with TRBD2 as a possible D gene (5 bases). CDR1 SNHLY and CDR2 FYNNEI come from the germline V gene. V lost 4 bases and J 5 bases, leaving 10 bases between the germline ends. The CDR3 is 13 amino acids. The CDR3 DNA reads TGTGCCAGCAGTGTTCTAGCCGTAGATACGCAGTATTTT. It translates to CASSVLAVDTQYF.

This clone occurred once. The chain carries TRBV2 and TRBJ1-5, with D possibly matching TRBD1 (6 bases). CDR3 length: 13 residues. Germline loops: CDR1 SNHLY, CDR2 FYNNEI. Between the trimmed V and J ends, which lost 6 bases and 7 bases, there was a span of 13 bases. CDR3 bases: TGTGCCAGCAGCGTACAGGGAGACCAGCCCCAGCATTTT. Its protein is CASSVQGDQPQHF.

The chain links TRBV5-4 to TRBJ2-7; 8 nucleotides agree with TRBD1. The germline V gene encodes CDR1 SGHNT and CDR2 YYREEE (reference sequence). V was clipped by 0 bases and J by 5 bases; unmatched bases: 7. The CDR3 is 15 residues long. CDR3 sequence (DNA): TGTGCCAGCAGCTTGGGGGGACAGGTGTTCGACGAGCAGTACTTC. Residues: CASSLGGQVFDEQYF.

V is TRBV2 and J is TRBJ1-2; D is perhaps TRBD1 (6 bases). CDR1 SNHLY and CDR2 FYNNEI come from the germline V gene. Trimming cost V 7 bases and J 0 bases, with 12 bases left between them. CDR3 size: 14 residues. In nucleotides, the CDR3 is TGTGCCAGCATTATGGACAGCTCTAACTATGGCTACACCTTC. Its protein is CASIMDSSNYGYTF.

This sequence joins TRBV7-7 and TRBJ2-3; TRBD1 might be the D (5 bases). Trimming left V 6 bases short and J 5 bases short, with 27 bases between. Germline V gene lookup returns CDR1 SSHAT and CDR2 FNYEAQ (reference sequence). The CDR3 loop spans 18 amino acids. The CDR3 DNA reads TGTGCCAGCAGTCATAGTCCGCAAGGGGAAGGGGAACGAGATACGCAGTATTTT. Protein: CASSHSPQGEGERDTQYF.

The chain is built from TRBV2 and TRBJ1-2; 7 bases align to TRBD1. J gave up 7 bases and V 4 bases, and 3 bases lay outside the gene matches. This CDR3 contains 12 residues. Per germline, CDR1 SNHLY and CDR2 FYNNEI. This chain's CDR3 is CASSGQGVGYTF. The CDR3 DNA reads as TGTGCCAGCAGTGGACAGGGTGTTGGCTACACCTTC.

J is TRBJ2-3 and V is TRBV2, with D possibly matching TRBD2 (5 bases). Germline V gene lookup returns CDR1 SNHLY and CDR2 FYNNEI. The ends were cut back, 3 bases at V and 6 bases at J, with 16 bases in the middle. The CDR3 sequence is 15 residues long. CDR3 amino acids: CASSETNTYSDTQYF. In DNA, the CDR3 is TGTGCCAGCAGTGAGACTAACACGTATAGTGATACGCAGTATTTT.

The rearrangement joins TRBV2 to TRBJ2-7; no clear D. Deletions cut 7 bases from V and 3 bases from J, with 16 bases between. The V gene's germline CDR1 is SNHLY and CDR2 FYNNEI. The CDR3 length is 14 residues. In DNA, the CDR3 is TGTGCCAGCAACCCCGACACTTCTCACTACGAGCAGTACTTC. Residues: CASNPDTSHYEQYF.

This chain connects TRBV5-1 to TRBJ1-1, with TRBD1 identical over 7 bases. Trimming removed 1 base from V and 4 bases from J; junction bases left unmatched: 7. This CDR3 has 15 amino acids. In germline, CDR1 is SGHRS, CDR2 YFSETQ. CDR3: CASSLLARGSTEAFF. The CDR3, as DNA: TGCGCCAGCAGCTTGTTGGCCAGGGGGTCCACTGAAGCTTTCTTT.

This clone was picked up a small number of times. This rearrangement joins TRBV7-6 to TRBJ2-3, with TRBD2 matching 10 bases. Unmatched junction bases numbered 11, after V lost 3 bases and J lost 2 bases. The length of the CDR3 is 18 residues. Germline V gene lookup returns CDR1 SGHVS and CDR2 FNYEAQ. CDR3 in amino acids: CASSLPASGRDSTDTQYF. CDR3 nucleotide sequence: TGTGCCAGCAGCTTGCCTGCTAGCGGGAGAGACTCCACAGATACGCAGTATTTT.

The chain is built from TRBV5-1 and TRBJ2-7, with D perhaps matching TRBD1 (5 bases). Germline assignment: CDR1 SGHRS and CDR2 YFSETQ. The CDR3 length is 14 residues. The ends were cut back, 3 bases at V and 3 bases at J, with 13 bases in the middle. In nucleotides, the CDR3 is TGCGCCAGCAGCTGGGATACAACAGGCTACGAGCAGTACTTC. Protein product: CASSWDTTGYEQYF.

This clone is a singleton in its sample. The CDR3 here is CASRGRDRNTGELFF. In DNA, the CDR3 is TGTGCCAGCAGGGGTAGGGACAGGAACACCGGGGAGCTGTTTTTT. The rearrangement links TRBV11-1 to TRBJ2-2; 7 bases are shared with TRBD1. The germline V gene encodes CDR1 SGHAT and CDR2 FQDESV (reference sequence). Trimming cost V 6 bases and J 1 base; bases outside gene matches: 5. This CDR3 region has 15 residues.

The DNA of the CDR3 is TGTGCCAGCAGTTACTCCGGGACAGGCTACGAGCAGTACTTC. Translated, it gives CASSYSGTGYEQYF. The chain employs TRBV6-5 and TRBJ2-7; 8 bases match TRBD1. The junction had 1 base not matched to a gene; V was cut back by 0 bases and J by 3 bases. The CDR3 totals 14 residues. Germline V gene data show CDR1 as MNHEY and CDR2 as SVGAGI.